This T cell receptor beta chain was sequenced during a study of blood T cell repertoires in COVID-19. The wider study: The United States, Italy and Spain supplied acute and convalescent COVID-19 samples. PBMCs, B-cell-depleted T cells, or T cells provided the cDNA or gDNA that made up the material.

Germline V gene lookup returns CDR1 LNHDA and CDR2 SQIVND (reference sequence). The V end lost 6 bases, the J end lost 5 bases, and 13 bases lay between the germline ends. The CDR3 length is 13 residues. Original handling: The assay estimated nucleated cells by amplifying reference gene primers. TCRdb keeps only in-frame clones here, not all; method: immunoSEQ multiplex PCR. From that table come the V and J calls and clone size; the DNA was used to work out D and trimming. This table has fewer than 120,000 clones, roughly four fifths appearing once. The V call is TRBV19, the J call TRBJ2-5; perhaps TRBD2 as D (6 bases). The sample consisted of peripheral blood. This TCR was recovered from a woman between 55 and 75 years old with acute or convalescent COVID-19. CDR3: CASSRDSGETQYF. Written as DNA, the CDR3 is TGTGCCAGTAGCCGAGACAGCGGGGAGACCCAGTACTTC.